A few counts support the clone carrying this T cell receptor beta chain. Its antigen remains unknown. With 4 bases removed from V and 5 bases from J, the gap between germline ends came to 15 bases. The CDR3 contains 14 residues. Per germline, CDR1 SGDLS and CDR2 YYNGEE. This specimen belongs to a study of cytomegalovirus exposure and HLA in healthy donors. Study details: Findings of an earlier analysis included 110 million or so unique TCR beta sequences from roughly 190 million T cells. Whole-study results and caveats: Most TCR sequences were uncommon, yet certain public TCRs appeared in many donors. Per a prior analysis, the majority of TCR beta V segments were productive roughly 87% or roughly 30% of the time.

The PCR was carried out with 60 Vbeta primers and 13 Jbeta primers. Some clones are missing from TCRdb's copy, which holds only in-frame ones; the method was immunoSEQ multiplex PCR. The table shows roughly 150,000 clones, with roughly 79% occurring only once. Although they were nominally healthy when sampled, donors likely had unrecorded immune exposures. Sequencing input: PBMCs. The chain employs TRBV9 and TRBJ2-5; the D is unclear. This TCR was recovered from a male donor in good health and CMV-seronegative. The CDR3 DNA is TGTGCCAGCAGCCCCGGTAGGAGCTGGGAGACCCAGTACTTC. Protein sequence: CASSPGRSWETQYF.